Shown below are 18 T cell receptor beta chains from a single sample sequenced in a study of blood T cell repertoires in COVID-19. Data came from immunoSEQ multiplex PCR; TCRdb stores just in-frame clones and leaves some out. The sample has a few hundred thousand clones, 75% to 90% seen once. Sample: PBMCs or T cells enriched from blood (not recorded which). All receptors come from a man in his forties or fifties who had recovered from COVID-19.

CDR3 sequence: CASSVSSGANSYEQYF. For the CDR3, the DNA is TGTGCCAGCAGCGTGTCATCAGGGGCCAACTCCTACGAGCAGTACTTC. The V call is TRBV9, the J call TRBJ2-7, with D tentatively TRBD1 (6 bases). The germline gives CDR1 SGDLS, CDR2 YYNGEE. The CDR3 runs to 16 residues. Trimming cost V 2 bases and J 0 bases, with 15 bases left between them.

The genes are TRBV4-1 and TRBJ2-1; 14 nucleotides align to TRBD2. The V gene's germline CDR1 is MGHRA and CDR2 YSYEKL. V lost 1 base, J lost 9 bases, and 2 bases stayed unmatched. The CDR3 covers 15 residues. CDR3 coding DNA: TGCGCCAGCAGCCAAGCGGGACTAGCGGGGGTTGAGCAGTTCTTC. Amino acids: CASSQAGLAGVEQFF.

In DNA form, the CDR3 reads TGTGCCGTGAGGAACACCGGGGAGCTGTTTTTT. Protein product: CAVRNTGELFF. This rearrangement joins TRBV19 to TRBJ2-2, with no clear D. Germline-derived CDR1 and CDR2 are LNHDA and SQIVND (reference sequence). This CDR3 has 11 amino acids. V lost 11 bases to trimming and J lost 1 base, with 5 bases between them.

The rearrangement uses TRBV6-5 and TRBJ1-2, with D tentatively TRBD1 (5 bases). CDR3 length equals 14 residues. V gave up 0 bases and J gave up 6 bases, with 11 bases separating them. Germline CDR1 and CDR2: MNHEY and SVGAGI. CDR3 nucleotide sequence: TGTGCCAGCAGTTACTCGGACACTGGCCATGGCTACACCTTC. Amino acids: CASSYSDTGHGYTF.

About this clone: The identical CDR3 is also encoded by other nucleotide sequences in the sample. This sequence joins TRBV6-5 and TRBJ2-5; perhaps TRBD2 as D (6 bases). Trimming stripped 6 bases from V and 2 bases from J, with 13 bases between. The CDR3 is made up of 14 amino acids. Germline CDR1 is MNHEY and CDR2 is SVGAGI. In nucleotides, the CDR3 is TGTGCCAGCAGGTCCGGGAGAGCGCAAGAGACCCAGTACTTC. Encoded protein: CASRSGRAQETQYF.

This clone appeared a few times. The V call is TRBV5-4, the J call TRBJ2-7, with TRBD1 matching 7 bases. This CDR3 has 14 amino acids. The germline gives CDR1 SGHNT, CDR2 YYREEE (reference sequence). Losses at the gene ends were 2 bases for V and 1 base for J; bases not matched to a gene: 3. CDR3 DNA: TGTGCCAGCAGCTTCCAGGGGGTGTCCTACGAGCAGTACTTC. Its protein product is CASSFQGVSYEQYF. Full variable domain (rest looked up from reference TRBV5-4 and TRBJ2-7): ETGVTQSPTHLIKTRGQQVTLRCSSQSGHNTVSWYQQALGQGPQFIFQYYREEENGRGNFPPRFSGLQFPNYSSELNVNALELDDSALYLCASSFQGVSYEQYFGPGTRLTVT.

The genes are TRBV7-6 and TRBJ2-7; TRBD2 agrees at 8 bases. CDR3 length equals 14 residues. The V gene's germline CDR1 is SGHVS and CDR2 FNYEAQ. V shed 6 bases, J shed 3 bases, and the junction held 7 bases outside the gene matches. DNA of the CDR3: TGTGCCAGCAGTATTAGCGGGGATTACTACGAGCAGTACTTC. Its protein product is CASSISGDYYEQYF.

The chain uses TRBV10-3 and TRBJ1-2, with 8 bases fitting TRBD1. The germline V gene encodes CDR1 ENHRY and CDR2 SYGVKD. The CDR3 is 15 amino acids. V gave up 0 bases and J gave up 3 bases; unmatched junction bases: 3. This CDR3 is CAISESQGAYYGYTF. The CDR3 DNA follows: TGTGCCATCAGTGAGTCCCAGGGGGCTTACTATGGCTACACCTTC.

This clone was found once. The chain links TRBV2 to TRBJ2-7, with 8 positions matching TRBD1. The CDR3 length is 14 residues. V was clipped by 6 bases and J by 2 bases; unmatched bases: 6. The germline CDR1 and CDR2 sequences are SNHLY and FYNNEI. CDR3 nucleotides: TGTGCCAGCAGAGACAGGGGCGTAACCTACGAGCAGTACTTC. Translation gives CASRDRGVTYEQYF.

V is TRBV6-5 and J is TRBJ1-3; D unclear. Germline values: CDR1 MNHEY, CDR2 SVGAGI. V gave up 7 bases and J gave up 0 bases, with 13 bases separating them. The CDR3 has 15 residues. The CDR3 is CASKTELSSGNTIYF. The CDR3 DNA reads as TGTGCCAGCAAAACAGAGCTTAGCTCTGGAAACACCATATATTTT.

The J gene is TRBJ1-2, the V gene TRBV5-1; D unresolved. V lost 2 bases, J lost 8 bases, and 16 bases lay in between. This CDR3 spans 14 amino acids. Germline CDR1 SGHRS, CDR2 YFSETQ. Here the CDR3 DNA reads TGCGCCAGCAGCTTTTCAAATGATGTGCGGGGCTACACCTTC. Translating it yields CASSFSNDVRGYTF. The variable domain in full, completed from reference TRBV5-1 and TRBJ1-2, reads KAGVTQTPRYLIKTRGQQVTLSCSPISGHRSVSWYQQTPGQGLQFLFEYFSETQRNKGNFPGRFSGRQFSNSRSEMNVSTLELGDSALYLCASSFSNDVRGYTFGSGTRLTVV.

In nucleotides, the CDR3 is TGCGCCAGCAGCTTGCCGACTAGCGGCTACGAGCAGTACTTC. Translating it yields CASSLPTSGYEQYF. V is TRBV5-1 and J is TRBJ2-7, with TRBD2 matching 9 bases. The V and J ends lost 1 base and 3 bases, in that order; junction bases with no gene match: 2. Germline lookup yields CDR1 SGHRS and CDR2 YFSETQ. There are 14 residues in the CDR3.

CDR3 sequence reads: CASRTSGLAYEQYF. Written as DNA, the CDR3 is TGCGCCAGCAGGACTTCAGGACTAGCCTACGAGCAGTACTTC. The genes are TRBV10-2 and TRBJ2-7; 7 bases match TRBD2. Germline V CDR1 and CDR2: WSHSY, SAAADI. The CDR3 contains 14 residues. V lost 6 bases, J lost 2 bases, and 7 bases stayed unmatched.

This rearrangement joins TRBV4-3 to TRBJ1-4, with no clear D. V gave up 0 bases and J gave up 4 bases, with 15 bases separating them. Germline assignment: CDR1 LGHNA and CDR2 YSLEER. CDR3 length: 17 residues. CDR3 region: CASSQETPGWYNEKLFF. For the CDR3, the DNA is TGCGCCAGCAGCCAAGAGACCCCGGGATGGTATAATGAAAAACTGTTTTTT.

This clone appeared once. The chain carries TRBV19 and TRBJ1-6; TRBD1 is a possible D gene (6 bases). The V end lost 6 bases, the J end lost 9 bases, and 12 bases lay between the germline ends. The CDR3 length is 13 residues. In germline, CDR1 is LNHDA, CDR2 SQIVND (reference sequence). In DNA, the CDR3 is TGTGCCAGTAGCCGCGGACAGTTTTCACCCCTCCACTTT. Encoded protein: CASSRGQFSPLHF.

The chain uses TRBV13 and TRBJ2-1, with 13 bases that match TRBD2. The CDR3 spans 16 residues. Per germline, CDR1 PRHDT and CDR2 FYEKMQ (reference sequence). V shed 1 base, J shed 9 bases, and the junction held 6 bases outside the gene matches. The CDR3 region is CASSLVTSGRLGEQFF. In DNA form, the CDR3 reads TGTGCCAGCAGCTTAGTGACTAGCGGGAGGCTGGGTGAGCAGTTCTTC.

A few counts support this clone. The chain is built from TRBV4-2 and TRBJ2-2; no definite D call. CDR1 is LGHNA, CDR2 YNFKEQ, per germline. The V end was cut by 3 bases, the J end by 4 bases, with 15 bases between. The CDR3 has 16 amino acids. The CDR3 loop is CASSHDLVVATGELFF. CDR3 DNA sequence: TGTGCCAGCAGCCACGACCTGGTGGTAGCCACCGGGGAGCTGTTTTTT.

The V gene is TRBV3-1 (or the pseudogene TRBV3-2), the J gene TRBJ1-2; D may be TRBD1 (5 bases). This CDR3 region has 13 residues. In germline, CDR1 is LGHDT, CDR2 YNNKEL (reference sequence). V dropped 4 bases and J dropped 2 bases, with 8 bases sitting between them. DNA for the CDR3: TGTGCCAGCAGCCCCGACAGCAACTATGGCTACACCTTC. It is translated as CASSPDSNYGYTF.